A single sample gave rise to the 4 T cell receptor beta chains below, sequenced in a study of blood T cells in healthy people across ages. Combining a sample-barcoded 5' primer with a J-beta primer mix, a second PCR ran for about 7 to 12 cycles. MiXCR, run by TCRdb on the 5' RACE reads, gives a single entry per CDR3 protein. Here the sample spans some 1.4 million distinct CDR3 sequences, 35% to 45% being singletons. The specimen sequenced was blood. These receptors originate from a woman aged 18-29 years in good health.

This chain joins TRBV28 and TRBJ2-7; 9 bases align to TRBD2. J was trimmed by 4 bases and V by 1 base; bases with no gene match: 8. This CDR3 contains 16 residues. The germline gives CDR1 MDHEN, CDR2 SYDVKM. The CDR3 loop reads CASSLSDLSGGYEQYF. CDR3 in DNA: TGTGCCAGCAGTTTATCCGACTTGAGCGGGGGGTACGAGCAGTACTTC. The variable domain in full, completed from reference TRBV28 and TRBJ2-7, reads DVKVTQSSRYLVKRTGEKVFLECVQDMDHENMFWYRQDPGLGLRLIYFSYDVKMKEKGDIPEGYSVSREKKERFSLILESASTNQTSMYLCASSLSDLSGGYEQYFGPGTRLTVT.

This clonotype was observed a few times. The chain is built from TRBV18 and TRBJ2-5; D gene ambiguous. CDR3 size: 13 residues. Per the germline V gene, CDR1 is KGHSH and CDR2 is LQKENI. The germline V and J ends were trimmed by 0 bases and 4 bases, with 6 bases remaining between them. The CDR3 reads CASSPPGIETQYF. Here the CDR3 DNA reads TGTGCCAGCTCACCACCGGGGATAGAGACCCAGTACTTC.

The chain carries TRBV29-1 and TRBJ1-1; TRBD1 aligns across 10 bases. This CDR3 is built from 12 residues. After removal of 6 bases from V and 8 bases from J, the junction contained 6 bases not matched to a gene. Germline CDR1 SQVTM, CDR2 ANQGSEA. CDR3 coding DNA: TGCAGCGTGACAGCGGACAGGGGGGAAGCTTTCTTT. Protein: CSVTADRGEAFF.

To note about this clonotype: A much more abundant neighbour one base away suggests this may be a read error. The chain employs TRBV12-3 or TRBV12-4 and TRBJ2-5, with D unclear. The closer fit of TRBJ2-1 to the DNA end suggests the J call may be wrong. The CDR3 length is 13 residues. The CDR3 region is CASSLLTEETQFF. CDR3 coding DNA: TGTGCCAGCAGTTTATTGACCGAAGAGACCCAGTTCTTC.